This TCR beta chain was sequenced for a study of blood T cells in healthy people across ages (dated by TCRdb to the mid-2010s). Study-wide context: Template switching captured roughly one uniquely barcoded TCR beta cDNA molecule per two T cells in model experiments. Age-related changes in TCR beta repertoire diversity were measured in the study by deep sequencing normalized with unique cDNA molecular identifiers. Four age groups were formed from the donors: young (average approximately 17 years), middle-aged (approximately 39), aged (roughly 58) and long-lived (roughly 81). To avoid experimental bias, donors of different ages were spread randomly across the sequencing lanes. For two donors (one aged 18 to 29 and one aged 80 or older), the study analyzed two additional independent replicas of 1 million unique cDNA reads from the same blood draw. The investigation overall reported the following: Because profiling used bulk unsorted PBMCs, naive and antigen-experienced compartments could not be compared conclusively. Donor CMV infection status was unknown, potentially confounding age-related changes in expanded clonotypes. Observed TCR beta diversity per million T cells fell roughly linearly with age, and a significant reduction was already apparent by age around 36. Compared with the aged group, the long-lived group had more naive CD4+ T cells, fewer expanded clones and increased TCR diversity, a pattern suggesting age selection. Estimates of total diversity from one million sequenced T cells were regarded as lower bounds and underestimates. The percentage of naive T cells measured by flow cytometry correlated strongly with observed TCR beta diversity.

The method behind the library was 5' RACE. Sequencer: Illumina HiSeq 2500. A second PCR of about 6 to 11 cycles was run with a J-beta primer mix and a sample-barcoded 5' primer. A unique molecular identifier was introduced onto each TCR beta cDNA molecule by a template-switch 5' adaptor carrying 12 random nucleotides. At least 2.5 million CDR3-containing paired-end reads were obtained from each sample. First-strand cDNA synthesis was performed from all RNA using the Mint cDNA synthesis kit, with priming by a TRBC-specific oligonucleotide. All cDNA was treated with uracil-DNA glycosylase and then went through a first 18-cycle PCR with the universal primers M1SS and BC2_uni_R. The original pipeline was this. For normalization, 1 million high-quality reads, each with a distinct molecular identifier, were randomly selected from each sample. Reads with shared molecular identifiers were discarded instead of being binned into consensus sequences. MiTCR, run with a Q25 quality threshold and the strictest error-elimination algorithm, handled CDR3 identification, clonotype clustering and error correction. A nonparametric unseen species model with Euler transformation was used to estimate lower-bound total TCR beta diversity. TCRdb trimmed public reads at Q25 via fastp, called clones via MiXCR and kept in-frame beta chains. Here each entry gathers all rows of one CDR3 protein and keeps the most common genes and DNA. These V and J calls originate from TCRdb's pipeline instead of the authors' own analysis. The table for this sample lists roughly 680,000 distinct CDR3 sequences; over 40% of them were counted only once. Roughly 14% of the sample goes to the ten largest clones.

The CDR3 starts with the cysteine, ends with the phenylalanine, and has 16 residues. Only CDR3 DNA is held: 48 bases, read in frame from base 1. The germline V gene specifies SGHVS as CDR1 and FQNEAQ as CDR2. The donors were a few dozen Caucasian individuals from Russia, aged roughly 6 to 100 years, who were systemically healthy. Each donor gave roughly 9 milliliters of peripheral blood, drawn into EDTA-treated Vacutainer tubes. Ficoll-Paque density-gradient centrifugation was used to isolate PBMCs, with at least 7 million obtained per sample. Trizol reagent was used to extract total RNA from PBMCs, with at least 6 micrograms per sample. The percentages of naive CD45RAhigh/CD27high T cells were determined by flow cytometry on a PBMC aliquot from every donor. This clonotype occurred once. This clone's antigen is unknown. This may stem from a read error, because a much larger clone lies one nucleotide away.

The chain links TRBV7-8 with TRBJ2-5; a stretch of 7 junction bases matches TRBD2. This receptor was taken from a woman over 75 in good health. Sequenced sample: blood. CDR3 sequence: CTSSLYLAELQETQYF. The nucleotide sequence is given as TGTACCAGCAGCTTATACCTAGCGGAATTACAAGAGACCCAGTACTTC. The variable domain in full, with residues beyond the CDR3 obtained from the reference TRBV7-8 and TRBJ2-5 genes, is GAGVSQSPRYKVAKRGQDVALRCDPISGHVSLFWYQQALGQGPEFLTYFQNEAQLDKSGLPSDRFFAERPEGSVSTLKIQRTQQEDSAVYLCTSSLYLAELQETQYFGPGTRLLVL.